A single TCR beta chain is shown here with its context. No antigen is known for it. Qualities for individual bases were not recorded, and no much larger clone is one base off. The germline V end is reduced by 7 bases and the J end by 9 bases; junction bases left unmatched: 12. The germline V gene (reference sequence) specifies LNHDA as CDR1 and SQIVND as CDR2. Counted from cysteine to phenylalanine, this CDR3 has 15 amino acids. Only the CDR3 region is kept as DNA, spanning 45 bases read in frame from base 1. These data belong to a study of PD-1 blockade in classical Hodgkin lymphoma (dated by TCRdb to the early 2020s). For the study in its entirety: Nivolumab dosing was 3 mg/kg intravenously every 2 weeks, continuing until either disease progression or unacceptable toxicity. To define a peripheral blood immune signature of response to PD-1 blockade in classical Hodgkin lymphoma, the study combined TCR beta sequencing with CyTOF. What the study reported, not specific to this receptor: Lower diversity was observed in patients in whom nivolumab was started less than 1 year after ASCT, and these patients were excluded from later analyses so that confounding by immune reconstitution would be avoided. Only a single clinical trial cohort was studied, and what caused the repertoire differences, possibly disease activity or prior therapy, remained undefined. Trial patients with a complete response had baseline diversity similar to that of newly diagnosed patients, while partial responders and progressors had significantly lower diversity. By C4D1, a significant rise was seen in CD4+ TCR diversity but not in CD8+ TCR diversity (p=0.0027 vs p=0.16), and the rise was most apparent among complete responders (p=0.02). Newly diagnosed patients were reported to have lower baseline TCR diversity than healthy donors, and relapsed/refractory patients were reported to have lower baseline TCR diversity still.

In light of the paper, this sample's time point label describes: cycle 4 day 1 (C4D1), after less than 7 weeks of nivolumab. Every trial patient had relapsed following autologous stem cell transplantation, and prior brentuximab vedotin exposure was what differed among cohorts A, B and C. A total of fewer than 65 patients with relapsed/refractory classical Hodgkin lymphoma made up the trial cohort, and each patient's best overall response was complete response, partial response or progressive disease. In the multi-cohort phase II CheckMate 205 trial, trial patients received single-agent nivolumab. An independent review committee assessed best overall response by applying the 2007 International Working Group response criteria. Trial PBMCs were collected just before the start of nivolumab (C1D1) and during therapy at cycle 2 day 1 and cycle 4 day 1. Peripheral blood was collected in 8 mL Vacutainer Cell Preparation Tubes, from which PBMCs were isolated by centrifugation and then cryopreserved.

Genomic DNA was isolated using the Qiagen DNeasy kit from unsorted PBMCs as well as from negatively selected CD4+ and CD8+ fractions. Amplification of TCR beta CDR3 regions was done by immunoSEQ multiplex PCR with primers that anneal to V and J segments. Amplification bias was minimized using a synthetic immune receptor repertoire, and residual bias was removed computationally after sequencing. Per the authors' processing: Custom Python scripts were used to quantify repertoire diversity as the Shannon entropy index. Unsorted, CD4+ and CD8+ repertoires were analyzed separately, except in combined analyses where CD4+ and CD8+ sequences were merged in silico. A clone counted as expanded when the clone's frequency after treatment rose at least 2-fold relative to C1D1, and clones undetected at baseline were given a pseudocount of 0.5. Singleton clones were defined as clones with 0 or 1 copy at C1D1, and non-singleton clones were defined as clones with 2 or more copies. Clones expanded in unsorted samples were labelled as CD4+, CD8+ or unknown by matching protein sequences in sorted samples from the same patient. Diversity changes from C1D1 to C4D1 were tested in paired samples using Wilcoxon tests. The immuneACCESS repertoire file appears here via TCRdb, limited to in-frame rearrangements. These files lack a portion of the clones; in checked studies, under half of the deficit traces to unresolved V genes, and the cause of the others is not known. The V and J calls and clone size come from that table; D and trimming were worked out from the DNA. The sample data list approximately 29,000 clones, and 80% of these were observed just once. Together, the top ten hold 15% to 20% of the sample.

Sequenced material: peripheral blood mononuclear cells (PBMCs), taken before the fourth cycle of nivolumab. Here the chain combines TRBV19 and TRBJ2-1, with 10 junctional bases fitting TRBD2. The origin of this receptor is a human donor with classical Hodgkin lymphoma. The DNA sequence is TGTGCCAGTACCCCCGGGACTAGCGTTACGGGTGAGCAGTTCTTC. Its coded protein is CASTPGTSVTGEQFF.